The sequence of this T cell receptor beta chain was determined in a study of cytomegalovirus exposure and HLA in healthy donors (TCRdb year 2017). About the investigation overall: According to an earlier analysis of 550 to 750 of the donors, 150 million to 200 million T cells yielded 120 million or so unique TCR beta sequences and about 300 Gb of sequence data. About 300 gigabases of sequencing data and 70 million to 85 million unique TCR sequences were included in an early release covering around 600 HLA-typed donors. Of the roughly 400 genotyped donors, 75% to 85% were placed in the genetic ancestry cluster associated with self-reported Caucasian donors. The aim of the study was to test whether cataloging public T cell receptors could identify signatures of past pathogen exposure. The study used immunosequencing to profile the T cell repertoires of 670 or so subjects and linked those repertoires to cytomegalovirus serostatus. In addition to the first cohort of approximately 670 subjects, a separate validation cohort of under 150 different subjects was used. To predict cytomegalovirus infection status, the study brought together high-throughput TCR immunosequencing, statistical association of individual TCRs with disease status, and machine learning. A later analysis re-analyzed previously published TCR beta repertoires from 666 donors and added high-resolution HLA genotyping to study TCR occurrence patterns. Rather than drawing on any new phenotypic data, the later analysis identified candidate immune exposures from TCR beta sequences and the way those sequences occurred across donors. An earlier analysis of 450 to 750 of the donors used high-throughput TCR beta sequencing to judge whether each TCR beta V gene segment behaved as functional or pseudogenic. Donor age, sex, ethnicity and CMV serostatus were compiled alongside the repertoire data. A later genetic analysis used genome-wide SNP genotypes for about 60% of the 666 donors, treating that subset as a discovery cohort. All discovery cohort repertoires had been generated on a single sequencing platform. HLA typing included class I and class II loci at four-digit resolution. Typing coverage varied by locus: about 620-630 donors for A, B, C, DRB1 and DQB1; approximately 560 for DQA1; more than 600 for DPA1; roughly 450 for DPB1. Roughly 5 DR-DQ haplotypes were treated as single units for association and clustering because of strong linkage in the cohort. Among roughly 370 genotyped donors of the cohort, an average of approximately 230,000 unique TCR beta nucleotide sequences were sequenced per donor, roughly a sixth of them non-productive. The paper as a whole reports these results and caveats: A later analysis found that TCR association rates varied across HLA loci, with DRB1 alleles showing the most associated TCRs and HLA-C alleles the fewest. Compared with the approximately 600-donor mean, donors in an Asian-associated ancestry cluster had fewer N-insertions in productive TCRs, according to a later genetic analysis. In both the original and validation cohorts, the classifier was reported to diagnose cytomegalovirus status with high specificity and sensitivity. In a later analysis, HLA-associated TCR beta chains were found to be more clonally expanded and to have lower generation probabilities than equally common non-associated chains. The presence/absence analyses assumed that sequencing depth was roughly uniform across donors, and that assumption may not be true. In vitro tests confirmed that a few of the cytomegalovirus-associated TCR beta chains recognize cytomegalovirus antigens. According to the authors, the approach could potentially be generalized to other disease states and immunological phenotypes. A further reported finding was that TCR beta sequences accurately predicted the HLA-A and HLA-B alleles for most subjects in the first cohort. A later analysis reported that several top co-occurrence clusters appeared linked to parvovirus B19, influenza, CMV and Epstein-Barr virus. Because HLA typing was missing for some donors at each locus, association tests included only the typed subset. In a later analysis, some 17,000 TCR beta sequences were associated with specific HLA alleles at a false discovery rate of 0.05. Only TCR beta chains were sequenced in this cohort, and the absence of alpha or paired-chain data limited detectable features. Most TCR sequences were seen in very few donors, while some public TCRs were found in many individuals. A group of highly shared sequence variants was considered likely to be a technical artifact of the sequencing pipeline. A total of roughly 160 TCR beta chains were listed by the study as associated with cytomegalovirus. Linkage disequilibrium might explain the correlated functional status among segregating V segments, but an unknown experimental factor could not be ruled out. An association between a missense DCLRE1C variant and V-gene and J-gene trimming of TCR beta chains was found in a later genetic analysis and replicated in an independent cohort. Broadly in line with IMGT annotations, most TCR beta V segments showed up in productive rearrangements about 90% or about 30% of the time in an earlier analysis of some 590 of the donors. For the cohort, immune exposure information was limited to CMV serostatus. According to a later analysis, most CMV-associated TCR beta chains appeared to be HLA-restricted, and the HLA associations seemed to be driven largely by CMV exposure. When HLA alleles, especially DR and DQ, strongly co-occurred, attributing TCR associations to individual alleles was difficult. About 17 rarely observed V segments, including chromosome 9 orphons, were excluded from the earlier analysis of some 590 of the donors because counts were too low.

In the case of this clone: What antigen it recognizes has not been identified. No per-base quality is available; no much larger clone lies one base away.

The cohort consisted of approximately 690 healthy bone marrow donors. At the time of sampling, every cohort member was nominally healthy, though immune exposures that went unrecorded were likely present. The donor tested CMV seronegative, placing the donor among the 300 to 450 seronegative members of the cohort. Every donor gave a peripheral blood sample, and the peripheral blood mononuclear cells from that sample were used for TCR beta sequencing. The Qiagen DNeasy Blood Extraction Kit was used to extract genomic DNA from the blood cell samples. Receptor libraries were prepared by the immunoSEQ multiplex PCR assay. For the multiplex PCR, a mixture combining 60 forward primers for TCR Vbeta segments and 13 reverse primers for TCR Jbeta segments was used. Amplification of the CDR3 region of rearranged TCR beta genes was performed with a multiplex PCR assay on genomic DNA. On the Illumina HiSeq System, the amplified TCR beta libraries were sequenced as 87-base-pair reads. As for how the authors treated the data: In a later analysis, around 80 million unique TCR beta chains were counted across the roughly 670 repertoires, and approximately 11 million of these chains were shared by at least two donors. Raw reads were error-corrected and collapsed into unique sequences by a nearest-neighbor algorithm in which closely related sequences were merged to remove PCR and sequencing errors. CDR3 sequences were aligned to IMGT reference sequences to assign V, D and J gene segments. Each retained sequence needed at least a six-nucleotide match to both a V gene segment and a J gene segment. A rearrangement was called productive if the CDR3 had no stop codons and remained in frame with V and J, and every other rearrangement was called non-productive. Following IMGT convention, CDR3 was defined as the stretch from the second conserved V-encoded cysteine to the conserved J-encoded phenylalanine. The earlier analysis of fewer than 700 of the donors excluded sequences that lacked an unambiguous match to a single V gene segment. An earlier analysis of 500 to 700 of the donors classified V segments as functional when productive rearrangements were above 56.7% and as segregating when the standard deviation between donors was above 5%. A statistical classification framework was built to diagnose cytomegalovirus status from the catalog of TCR beta chain sequences. In a later analysis, V and J genes were assigned by comparing TCR nucleotide sequences against IMGT/GENE-DB human TR gene sequences. The TCRdist pipeline was used in a later analysis to assign CDR3 sequences and most-parsimonious VDJ recombination scenarios. In a later analysis, each TCR beta chain was defined by its CDR3 amino acid sequence together with its V-gene family, and reads lacking a unique V-gene family were excluded. To address suspected cross-contamination and a sequencing artifact, a later analysis removed some 620 highly shared, low-generation-probability nucleotide sequences. In a later analysis, a clonal expansion index for each public chain was calculated from normalized within-repertoire ranks of inferred template counts. Generation probabilities in a later analysis came from a VDJ recombination model fitted to out-of-frame rearrangements, and those results were checked against IGoR. A later analysis scored TCR-TCR, TCR-HLA and TCR-CMV co-occurrence with hypergeometric tests, applying a repertoire-size bias correction to TCR pairs. A later analysis estimated false discovery rates by permuting HLA or CMV assignments 20 times. In a later analysis, co-occurring TCRs were grouped with DBSCAN, and TCRdist sequence similarity was added when clustering was performed within HLA-allele-positive subsets. For co-occurrence clustering, repertoires with fewer than 30,000 or more than 120,000 public chains were excluded, along with roughly 5 repertoires with anomalous nucleotide sharing. TCRdb limited this immuneACCESS table to in-frame rearrangements with V and J called. A share of clones is missing; checked studies link under half to unresolved V genes, and the rest is unexplained. V and J calls and clone size follow that table, whereas D and trimming were derived from the DNA. This sample has about 160,000 clones in its table, and about 77% of those were observed once. Roughly 1.3% of the sample comes from the top ten.

The clonotype originates from a woman aged 50 to 65 in good health and CMV-seronegative. Material: PBMCs.

The CDR3 region: CAIRLQGGHTEAFF. The nucleotide sequence is TGTGCCATCAGGCTACAGGGGGGTCACACTGAAGCTTTCTTT. The chain is assembled from TRBV10-3 and TRBJ1-1; a stretch of 8 junction bases matches TRBD1. The germline V gene yields ENHRY for CDR1 and SYGVKD for CDR2. V is cut back by 6 bases and J by 3 bases, with 6 bases in the junction unmatched. The cysteine opens and the phenylalanine closes a CDR3 of 14 amino acids. The kept DNA is CDR3 alone, 42 bases in frame from the first base.